One and the same sample provided the 15 T cell receptor beta chains below, sequenced in a study of identical twins. TCRdb re-analysed the 5' RACE reads in MiXCR, keeping a single row per CDR3 protein. The data show around 250,000 distinct CDR3 sequences, with approximately 8.6% seen just once and approximately 3% held by the top ten. These sequences were also reported in another study, on yellow fever vaccine responses in identical twins.

The sequencing input was CD8+ T cells sorted from blood. The receptor set was obtained from a woman under 30 in good health.

The V gene is TRBV6-1, the J gene TRBJ2-1, with TRBD2 matching 8 bases. Germline V gene data show CDR1 as MNHNS and CDR2 as SASEGT. The CDR3 sequence is 14 residues long. The V segment lost 7 bases and the J segment 5 bases; nucleotides outside the gene matches: 7. The CDR3 DNA follows: TGTGCCAGCACAAGGCGGGGGGACGACAATGAGCAGTTCTTC. Its translation: CASTRRGDDNEQFF.

About this clonotype: A much larger clone differs by one base, so this may be a read error. V gene TRBV4-3 combines with J gene TRBJ2-2; no reliable D call. This CDR3 is built from 15 residues. Germline loops: CDR1 LGHNA, CDR2 YSLEER. With 0 bases removed from V and 1 base from J, the gap between germline ends came to 6 bases. The CDR3 spells CASSQDQGNTGELFF. The CDR3 DNA is TGCGCCAGCAGCCAAGATCAAGGGAACACCGGGGAGCTGTTTTTT.

In this sample, this clonotype turned up once. This sequence joins TRBV7-9 and TRBJ2-7; no clear D. V dropped 1 base and J dropped 0 bases, with 10 bases sitting between them. CDR1 is SEHNR and CDR2 is FQNEAQ in the germline V gene (reference sequence). CDR3 length: 15 amino acids. CDR3 sequence (DNA): TGTGCCAGCAGCTTAGGGTTCGGCACCTCCTACGAGCAGTACTTC. Its translation is CASSLGFGTSYEQYF. The full variable domain, with the rest looked up from reference TRBV7-9 and TRBJ2-7, is DTGVSQNPRHKITKRGQNVTFRCDPISEHNRLYWYRQTLGQGPEFLTYFQNEAQLEKSRLLSDRFSAERPKGSFSTLEIQRTEQGDSAMYLCASSLGFGTSYEQYFGPGTRLTVT.

This clonotype appeared many times. The chain's CDR3 is CASSPWGGRGNEQYF. The CDR3 DNA follows: TGTGCCAGCAGCCCGTGGGGGGGCCGGGGGAACGAGCAGTACTTC. The chain joins TRBV7-2 to TRBJ2-7; perhaps TRBD2 as D (7 bases). The V and J ends lost 5 bases and 5 bases respectively, with 19 bases between them. The CDR3 extends over 15 amino acids. The germline CDR1 and CDR2 sequences are SGHTA and FQGNSA.

This clonotype was counted at least ten times. The V gene is TRBV6-1, the J gene TRBJ2-5; D call uncertain. The CDR3 consists of 13 residues. V lost 6 bases, J lost 5 bases, and 13 bases lay in between. CDR1 is MNHNS, CDR2 SASEGT, per germline. The DNA for the CDR3 is TGTGCCAGCAGCCTACAGAATCGGGAGACCCAGTACTTC. Its translation: CASSLQNRETQYF.

This clonotype was counted a few times. This chain joins TRBV10-2 and TRBJ2-1; D may be TRBD2 (5 bases). Per the germline V gene, CDR1 is WSHSY and CDR2 is SAAADI. V was cut by 6 bases and J by 4 bases, with 13 bases left in between. This CDR3 spans 14 amino acids. The CDR3 region is CASRPPGGYNEQFF. As DNA, the CDR3 is TGCGCCAGCAGACCCCCCGGCGGGTACAATGAGCAGTTCTTC.

This clonotype was seen many times. V is TRBV15 and J is TRBJ2-5; D is possibly TRBD2 (6 bases). Germline CDR1 is LNHNV and CDR2 is YYDKDF (reference sequence). Between the trimmed V and J ends, which lost 0 bases and 4 bases, there was a span of 24 bases. CDR3 length equals 19 residues. The CDR3 nucleotides are TGTGCCACCAGCAGAGATACGAGGGCTAGCGTTATCCCGGGAGAGACCCAGTACTTC. Encoded protein: CATSRDTRASVIPGETQYF.

The table lists this clonotype with many counts. The chain uses TRBV11-2 and TRBJ1-1; D gene unclear. The V and J ends lost 1 base and 6 bases respectively, with 3 bases between them. Germline values: CDR1 SGHAT, CDR2 FQNNGV. CDR3 length: 11 amino acids. The CDR3 loop is CASSLGPEAFF. DNA for the CDR3: TGTGCCAGCAGCTTAGGCCCTGAAGCTTTCTTT.

This clonotype showed up many times. This chain uses TRBV12-3 or TRBV12-4 with TRBJ2-1; D remains unclear. This CDR3 spans 12 amino acids. Trimming shortened V by 7 bases and J by 5 bases, and 9 bases separated the two germline ends. CDR3 residues: CASTNKHNEQFF. CDR3 nucleotide sequence: TGTGCCAGCACTAACAAACACAATGAGCAGTTCTTC.

This clonotype showed up just a few times. This chain links TRBV14 with TRBJ2-2; no reliable D call. The CDR3 has 17 amino acids. Germline V gene lookup returns CDR1 SGHDN and CDR2 FVKESK. Trimming left V 0 bases short and J 0 bases short, with 11 bases between. The CDR3 protein is CASSQDFRQANTGELFF. The CDR3 nucleotides are TGTGCCAGCAGCCAAGATTTTCGCCAGGCGAACACCGGGGAGCTGTTTTTT.

Details on this clonotype: A read error may be the cause here, since a much bigger clone is one base away. The chain uses TRBV7-9 and TRBJ2-5; no reliable D call. The CDR3 runs 14 residues. Germline V CDR1 and CDR2: SEHNR, FQNEAQ (reference sequence). In DNA form, the CDR3 reads TGTGCCAGCAGCTCCCTAGACAAGCAAGAGACCCATTACTTC. It specifies CASSSLDKQETHYF.

This clonotype has at least ten counts. This chain links TRBV6-1 with TRBJ1-4, with a weak D call TRBD1 (5 bases). CDR1 and CDR2 (germline): MNHNS, SASEGT. This CDR3 is built from 15 residues. V was pared by 3 bases and J by 3 bases, with 11 bases between. The CDR3 spells CASSDPGRANEKLFF. The CDR3 region has the DNA TGTGCCAGCAGTGACCCAGGGAGGGCTAATGAAAAACTGTTTTTT.

This clonotype occurred many times. The chain recombines TRBV20-1 with TRBJ1-1; 7 nucleotides line up with TRBD1. The CDR3 runs to 16 residues. Germline loops: CDR1 DFQATT, CDR2 SNEGSKA (reference sequence). Trimming at V came to 3 bases and at J to 1 base, leaving 11 bases not matched to a gene. The CDR3 loop reads CSASPDRAMRNTEAFF. The CDR3 DNA is TGCAGTGCTAGCCCTGACAGGGCCATGAGGAACACTGAAGCTTTCTTT.

The J gene is TRBJ1-1, the V gene TRBV6-6; unclear D gene. Germline CDR1 reads MNHNY; CDR2 reads SVGAGI (reference sequence). V lost 2 bases and J lost 0, with 13 bases in between. The length of the CDR3 is 16 residues. The CDR3 bases are TGTGCCAGCAGTTACCCACAGATTCAGCTGAACACTGAAGCTTTCTTT. Its translation: CASSYPQIQLNTEAFF.

This chain's CDR3 is CASSLTGQGNEQFF. The CDR3, as DNA: TGTGCCAGCAGCTTGACAGGACAGGGGAATGAGCAGTTCTTC. This chain links TRBV7-6 with TRBJ2-1; 9 bases match TRBD1. V trimming: 3 bases; J trimming: 7 bases; junction bases outside the gene matches: 4. CDR3 length: 14 amino acids. Germline V gene lookup returns CDR1 SGHVS and CDR2 FNYEAQ.